These T cell receptor beta chains were read from a single sample in a study of blood T cell repertoires in COVID-19. Only in-frame clones appear in the TCRdb table, and some are missing; sequencing was by immunoSEQ multiplex PCR. The profile shows over 25,000 clones, over 80% of them singletons. Input material: peripheral blood. The receptors shown here come from a human donor with active COVID-19. The donor label of this sample is uncertain. Each CDR3 is given with its conserved first and last residue. The D gene is left open where the match is weak. Expanded clones are given a class, and other clones once, few, many or no size at all.

abundance	v_gene	d_gene	j_gene	CDR3nt	CDR3aa
NA	TRBV7-9	NA	TRBJ1-1	TGTGCCAGCACCAAGACGAGGGAGACTGAAGCTTTCTTT	CASTKTRETEAFF
NA	TRBV19	NA	TRBJ1-5	TGTGCCAGTAGTATACAGGCCAGGCGCAATCAGCCCCAGCATTTT	CASSIQARRNQPQHF
NA	TRBV3-1/TRBV3-2	TRBD1	TRBJ1-5	TGTGCCAGCAGCCAAGAGGACAGGTGGGATCAGCCCCAGCATTTT	CASSQEDRWDQPQHF
NA	TRBV6-5	TRBD1	TRBJ1-5	TGTGCCAGCATAGACAGGGGTGCTAGCAATCAGCCCCAGCATTTT	CASIDRGASNQPQHF
NA	TRBV7-2	TRBD1	TRBJ1-1	TGTGCCAGCAGCTTTCGGACAGGCGGGTCTTATGAAGCTTTCTTT	CASSFRTGGSYEAFF
NA	TRBV27	NA	TRBJ2-7	TGTGCCAGCAGCACTCGGGTTGGGGGGTTATACGAGCAGTACTTC	CASSTRVGGLYEQYF
NA	TRBV9	TRBD2	TRBJ2-3	TGTGCCAGCAGTGCCGCTACTAGCGGGAGGGCAGATACGCAGTATTTT	CASSAATSGRADTQYF
NA	TRBV7-2	TRBD1	TRBJ1-2	TGTGCCAGCAGCTCCCGACAGGGGGCCTATGGCTACACCTTC	CASSSRQGAYGYTF
NA	TRBV28	NA	TRBJ2-5	TGTGCCAGCAGTCCGGACAGCCAAGAGACCCAGTACTTC	CASSPDSQETQYF
NA	TRBV28	TRBD2	TRBJ2-3	TGTGCCAGCACCGGAGGACTAGCGGGAGGGGAAGATACGCAGTATTTT	CASTGGLAGGEDTQYF
NA	TRBV5-6	TRBD1	TRBJ1-2	TGTGCCAGCAGCCCCCAAGGACAGGGGGATTATGGCTACACCTTC	CASSPQGQGDYGYTF
NA	TRBV6-2/TRBV6-3	TRBD1	TRBJ1-1	TGTGCCAGCAGTGGTCGGACAGGGTCAGTCGGTGAAGCTTTCTTT	CASSGRTGSVGEAFF
NA	TRBV5-1	TRBD1	TRBJ1-6	TGCGCCAGCAGCCTAACAGGGGCGAATTCACCCCTCCACTTT	CASSLTGANSPLHF
NA	TRBV11-3	NA	TRBJ2-2	TGTGCCAGCAGCTTACGCCCAGCGCCGAACACCGGGGAGCTGTTTTTT	CASSLRPAPNTGELFF
NA	TRBV18	NA	TRBJ1-1	TGTGCCAGCTCATCGCTTCGGGGGGACACTGAAGCTTTCTTT	CASSSLRGDTEAFF
NA	TRBV7-2	TRBD2	TRBJ2-3	TGTGCCAGCAGCTTAGTCGCGACTAGCGGGGTAGATACGCAGTATTTT	CASSLVATSGVDTQYF
NA	TRBV6-5	NA	TRBJ1-4	TGTGCCAGCACCCGTACTAATGAAAAACTGTTTTTT	CASTRTNEKLFF
NA	TRBV10-3	TRBD1	TRBJ2-7	TGTGCCATCAGCGATACGGGACAGGAGGGTTACGAGCAGTACTTC	CAISDTGQEGYEQYF
NA	TRBV5-6	NA	TRBJ2-1	TGTGCCAGCAGCTTGAAAAGAGCTTCCTACAATGAGCAGTTCTTC	CASSLKRASYNEQFF
NA	TRBV7-7	NA	TRBJ2-3	TGTGCTAGCAGCTTGGGAGGGGGTGGCACAGATACGCAGTATTTT	CASSLGGGGTDTQYF
NA	TRBV27	NA	TRBJ2-3	TGTGCCAGCAGTTCTTGGGCCCGCCCCACAGATACGCAGTATTTT	CASSSWARPTDTQYF
once	TRBV6-5	NA	TRBJ1-2	TGTGCCAGCAGTCAGGAACAGCTCTATGGCTACACCTTC	CASSQEQLYGYTF
NA	TRBV6-5	NA	TRBJ2-5	TGTGCCAGCTCAGGGTCCGGCACCGAGACCCAGTACTTC	CASSGSGTETQYF
NA	TRBV6-5	NA	TRBJ1-2	TGTGCCAGCAGTTTGGTTAGGGGGAATGGCTACACCTTC	CASSLVRGNGYTF
NA	TRBV28	TRBD1	TRBJ1-4	TGTGCCAGCAGTCCCGACAGGGTTGGTGAAAAACTGTTTTTT	CASSPDRVGEKLFF
NA	TRBV21-1	NA	TRBJ1-1	TGTGCCAGCAGCAAAGCCCGACAGGGATTGAGTGAAGCTTTCTTT	CASSKARQGLSEAFF
NA	TRBV7-2	NA	TRBJ1-1	TGTGCCAGCAGCGCCGGACAGATTATGGTAGACACTGAAGCTTTCTTT	CASSAGQIMVDTEAFF
NA	TRBV7-9	NA	TRBJ2-4	TGTGCCAGCAGCTCCTCAGGGGCCAAAAACATTCAGTACTTC	CASSSSGAKNIQYF
NA	TRBV23-1	NA	TRBJ2-7	TGCGCCAGCAGTCATCCGGTAAAGGGGAGGAAAGACGAGCAGTACTTC	CASSHPVKGRKDEQYF
NA	TRBV10-2	TRBD2	TRBJ2-4	TGCGCCAGCAGTAGCGGGAAGATCATTCAGTACTTC	CASSSGKIIQYF
NA	TRBV28	TRBD1	TRBJ1-4	TGTGCCAGCAGTTCGCCCGGGACAGGGAATGAAAAACTGTTTTTT	CASSSPGTGNEKLFF
NA	TRBV10-2	NA	TRBJ2-3	TGCGCCAGCTTGGTAACTCGATCGGTCACAGATACGCAGTATTTT	CASLVTRSVTDTQYF
NA	TRBV28	TRBD1	TRBJ1-3	TGTGCCAGCAGGTTGACAGGGGCCCACACCATATATTTT	CASRLTGAHTIYF
NA	TRBV13	TRBD1	TRBJ2-7	TGTGCCAGCAGCCGGGACAGGGAATACGAGCAGTACTTC	CASSRDREYEQYF
NA	TRBV5-1	NA	TRBJ2-7	TGCGCCAGCAGCTTTCCGGGAAACGAGCAGTACTTC	CASSFPGNEQYF
NA	TRBV30	NA	TRBJ1-3	TGTGCCTGGAGTGTACCGGGGTCTGGAAACACCATATATTTT	CAWSVPGSGNTIYF
NA	TRBV19	NA	TRBJ1-6	TGTGCCAGTAGTATCGGACAGACCTATAATTCACCCCTCCACTTT	CASSIGQTYNSPLHF
NA	TRBV3-1/TRBV3-2	NA	TRBJ2-5	TGTGCCAGCAGCCAAGGGTCGGCGGGGTGGGAGACCCAGTACTTC	CASSQGSAGWETQYF
NA	TRBV19	TRBD1	TRBJ2-7	TGTGCCAGTGCGGGGGACAGGGGCTACGAGCAGTACTTC	CASAGDRGYEQYF
NA	TRBV18	TRBD2	TRBJ2-7	TGTGCCAGCTCACCACCAAGGGCTAGCGGGAAAAAAGAGCAGTACTTC	CASSPPRASGKKEQYF
NA	TRBV23-1	NA	TRBJ1-2	TGCGCCAGCAGAAAACTAACCCGACAGAGAGCTAACTATGGCTACACCTTC	CASRKLTRQRANYGYTF
NA	TRBV6-6	TRBD1	TRBJ2-2	TGTGCCAGCGTATCGGGACAGGGTAACACCGGGGAGCTGTTTTTT	CASVSGQGNTGELFF
NA	TRBV12-3/TRBV12-4	NA	TRBJ1-1	TGTGCCAGCAGTTTGCGCCGATCCAAAGCTTTCTTT	CASSLRRSKAFF
NA	TRBV28	TRBD2	TRBJ2-1	TGTGCCAGCAGGGGGGGGTTAGCGCAGTTCTTC	CASRGGLAQFF
NA	TRBV3-1/TRBV3-2	NA	TRBJ2-1	TGTGCCAGCAGCCAACCCGGGACTTTTGATGAGCAGTTCTTC	CASSQPGTFDEQFF
NA	TRBV7-9	TRBD2	TRBJ2-3	TGTGCCAGCAGCCCATTATTTCTAGCGGGAGGCCCAGATACGCAGTATTTT	CASSPLFLAGGPDTQYF